One sample yielded the 22 T cell receptor beta chains listed below, sequenced in a study of cytomegalovirus exposure and HLA in healthy donors. Use of 60 Vbeta and 13 Jbeta primers characterized the PCR. TCRdb's copy holds only in-frame clones and misses some; the assay was immunoSEQ multiplex PCR. The data contain approximately 190,000 clones, around 85% of them singletons. The source material was PBMCs. The receptors come from a man between 45 and 60 years old in good health and CMV-seronegative.

This sequence joins TRBV29-1 and TRBJ1-4; D remains ambiguous. Germline loops: CDR1 SQVTM, CDR2 ANQGSEA. The CDR3 consists of 15 residues. V was trimmed by 4 bases and J by 8 bases, leaving 20 bases between them. Here the CDR3 reads CSVGAAGESYEKLFF. CDR3 coding DNA: TGCAGCGTTGGGGCCGCCGGGGAGAGTTACGAAAAACTGTTTTTT.

The V and J genes are TRBV7-9 and TRBJ2-7; 9 nucleotides line up with TRBD1. Germline CDR1 SEHNR, CDR2 FQNEAQ (reference sequence). The J segment lost 3 bases and the V segment lost 4 bases, leaving 4 bases of the junction unmatched. The CDR3 contains 14 residues. This chain's CDR3 is CASSWDREHYEQYF. CDR3 in DNA: TGTGCCAGCAGCTGGGACAGGGAACACTACGAGCAGTACTTC.

The chain employs TRBV18 and TRBJ2-3, with TRBD1 as a possible D gene (5 bases). Trimming shortened V by 2 bases and J by 6 bases, and 6 bases separated the two germline ends. The germline V gene has CDR1 KGHSH and CDR2 LQKENI. The CDR3 is 12 residues long. CDR3 sequence: CASSPNRDTQYF. Written as DNA, the CDR3 is TGTGCCAGCTCACCAAACAGGGATACGCAGTATTTT.

To note about this clone: Relative to the germline gene, one junction end is altered; a read error may explain this. DNA for the CDR3: TGCGCCAGCAGCCAAGAGGCTGCGTACTACGAGCAATACTTC. Its protein is CASSQEAAYYEQYF. This sequence joins TRBV4-3 and TRBJ2-7, with D unclear. This CDR3 has 14 amino acids. The V gene's germline CDR1 is LGHNA and CDR2 YSLEER.

V is TRBV15 and J is TRBJ2-5, with a tentative D call TRBD2 (6 bases). Germline V CDR1 and CDR2: LNHNV, YYDKDF (reference sequence). Trimming removed 5 bases at V and 2 bases at J, with 9 bases between. The CDR3 spans 13 residues. The CDR3 DNA sequence: TGTGCCACCAGCCGGGGGAGGCAAGAGACCCAGTACTTC. Its translation is CATSRGRQETQYF.

The chain has TRBV9 and TRBJ1-3; 8 bases line up with TRBD1. The length of the CDR3 is 15 residues. V shed 4 bases and J 4 bases; nucleotides not matched to a gene: 7. Per germline, CDR1 SGDLS and CDR2 YYNGEE. The DNA for the CDR3 is TGTGCCAGCAGCTACCTTGGACAGGGAGGAAACACCATATATTTT. It specifies CASSYLGQGGNTIYF.

The chain carries TRBV5-1 and TRBJ1-4, with D possibly being TRBD1 (6 bases). CDR3 length: 13 amino acids. The germline V and J ends were trimmed by 4 bases and 8 bases, with 12 bases remaining between them. Germline-derived CDR1 and CDR2 are SGHRS and YFSETQ. The CDR3: CASSGTSDEKLFF. Here the CDR3 DNA reads TGCGCCAGCAGCGGGACATCCGACGAAAAACTGTTTTTT. The whole variable domain, filled in from reference TRBV5-1 and TRBJ1-4, reads KAGVTQTPRYLIKTRGQQVTLSCSPISGHRSVSWYQQTPGQGLQFLFEYFSETQRNKGNFPGRFSGRQFSNSRSEMNVSTLELGDSALYLCASSGTSDEKLFFGSGTQLSVL.

The table lists this clone with a count of one. The rearrangement uses TRBV7-9 and TRBJ2-5; D is ambiguous. Germline values: CDR1 SEHNR, CDR2 FQNEAQ (reference sequence). V lost 3 bases and J lost 2, with 7 bases in between. The CDR3 spans 13 residues. DNA for the CDR3: TGTGCCAGCAGCTTTCGACTTCAAGAGACCCAGTACTTC. This translates into CASSFRLQETQYF.

The chain employs TRBV10-3 and TRBJ1-5; weak D call: TRBD1 (6 bases). CDR3 length: 16 residues. Per germline, CDR1 ENHRY and CDR2 SYGVKD. Trimming took off 10 bases at V and 0 bases at J, with 19 bases between the two ends. CDR3 sequence (DNA): TGTGCCAATTCACTGGGGGGGCTGGATAGCAATCAGCCCCAGCATTTT. It is translated as CANSLGGLDSNQPQHF.

The chain joins TRBV6-6 to TRBJ1-4; 9 nucleotides agree with TRBD1. V lost 3 bases and J lost 5; bases outside the gene matches: 4. The CDR3 consists of 15 residues. CDR1 is MNHNY, CDR2 SVGAGI, per germline (reference sequence). CDR3 sequence: CASSYSDRGNEKLFF. CDR3 coding DNA: TGTGCCAGCAGTTATTCGGACAGGGGAAATGAAAAACTGTTTTTT.

This clone has only one observation. CDR3 nucleotides: TGTGCCAGCAAACTCAGGGAGGTTGTAAACATTCAGTACTTC. Its protein is CASKLREVVNIQYF. The chain carries TRBV6-5 and TRBJ2-4, with D perhaps TRBD2 (6 bases). This CDR3 has 14 amino acids. Trimming stripped 7 bases from V and 6 bases from J, with 16 bases between. Germline-derived CDR1 and CDR2 are MNHEY and SVGAGI.

This chain joins TRBV7-9 and TRBJ2-3, with no clear D. The CDR3 is made up of 15 amino acids. The germline V gene encodes CDR1 SEHNR and CDR2 FQNEAQ (reference sequence). The V end lost 5 bases, the J end lost 6 bases, and 18 bases lay between the germline ends. The CDR3 loop reads CASSPYQANQDTQYF. The DNA of the CDR3 is TGTGCCAGCAGCCCGTACCAGGCGAATCAGGATACGCAGTATTTT.

The chain combines TRBV5-5 with TRBJ1-2, with D possibly matching TRBD1 (5 bases). The CDR3 sequence is 13 residues long. Germline CDR1 reads SGHKS; CDR2 reads YYEKEE (reference sequence). Trimming removed 3 bases at V and 4 bases at J, with 10 bases between. The CDR3 nucleotides are TGTGCCAGCAGCTCGGACATACGCTATGGCTACACCTTC. Protein product: CASSSDIRYGYTF.

The DNA for the CDR3 is TGTGCCAGCAGTCGGACTAGCGGGCCTCAAGAGACCCAGTACTTC. Residues: CASSRTSGPQETQYF. The gene calls are TRBV6-5 and TRBJ2-5; 11 nucleotides match TRBD2. J was trimmed by 2 bases and V by 5 bases; bases with no gene match: 4. The CDR3 covers 15 residues. CDR1 MNHEY and CDR2 SVGAGI come from the germline V gene.

This chain links TRBV27 with TRBJ2-2, with 10 bases aligning to TRBD1. The CDR3 consists of 17 residues. V was clipped by 1 base and J by 5 bases; unmatched bases: 7. Germline V CDR1 and CDR2: MNHEY, SMNVEV (reference sequence). The CDR3 is CASSLYPPGQGTGELFF. Here the CDR3 DNA reads TGTGCCAGCAGTTTATACCCGCCGGGACAGGGGACCGGGGAGCTGTTTTTT.

The V and J genes are TRBV9 and TRBJ2-1; a possible D gene is TRBD1 (6 bases). CDR1 and CDR2 from the germline V gene are SGDLS and YYNGEE. The CDR3 has 15 amino acids. The germline V and J ends were trimmed by 3 bases and 2 bases, with 12 bases remaining between them. CDR3 bases: TGTGCCAGCAGCGCAGCGCAGGGGACCTACAATGAGCAGTTCTTC. Translation: CASSAAQGTYNEQFF.

The chain is built from TRBV6-7 and TRBJ2-7; tentative D call: TRBD2 (5 bases). TRBV6-7 is an open reading frame whose function is uncertain. The CDR3 totals 14 residues. Trimming shortened V by 0 bases and J by 3 bases, and 9 bases separated the two germline ends. The CDR3 region has the DNA TGTGCCAGCAGTTACTCGGACGGGAACTACGAGCAGTACTTC. Protein: CASSYSDGNYEQYF.

The CDR3 region has the DNA TGCGCCAGCGGGCCACAGGGAACTAATGAAAAACTGTTTTTT. Amino acids: CASGPQGTNEKLFF. The chain combines TRBV5-1 with TRBJ1-4; D is possibly TRBD1 (6 bases). Trimming took off 7 bases at V and 1 base at J, with 11 bases between the two ends. Germline CDR1 is SGHRS and CDR2 is YFSETQ. This CDR3 is 14 amino acids long.

Note on this clone: The identical CDR3 is also encoded by other nucleotide sequences in the sample. The chain uses TRBV5-8 and TRBJ1-2; D is uncertain. CDR3 size: 19 residues. V was clipped by 7 bases and J by 0 bases, with 28 bases between them. Looked up from germline, CDR1 is SGHTS and CDR2 is YDEGEE. CDR3 in amino acids: CASGSDWRRRSKANYGYTF. The CDR3 DNA is TGTGCCAGCGGTTCGGACTGGAGACGCCGATCAAAAGCTAACTATGGCTACACCTTC.

Only one count was recorded for this clone. The chain carries TRBV4-2 and TRBJ2-7; D might be TRBD2 (7 bases). The CDR3 sequence is 15 residues long. Germline loops: CDR1 LGHNA, CDR2 YNFKEQ. Trimming shortened V by 1 base and J by 2 bases, and 12 bases separated the two germline ends. The CDR3, as DNA: TGTGCCAGCAGCCAAGCGAGGCGGGGGCCCTACGAGCAGTACTTC. It is translated as CASSQARRGPYEQYF.

The chain employs TRBV19 and TRBJ1-2, with no clear D. Trimming pared 1 base from V and 5 bases from J, leaving 8 bases between. CDR1 is LNHDA, CDR2 SQIVND, per germline (reference sequence). This CDR3 has 13 amino acids. The CDR3 DNA is TGTGCCAGTAGTATAGCGGCAGCGTATGGCTACACCTTC. It yields the protein CASSIAAAYGYTF.

The V gene is TRBV5-1, the J gene TRBJ1-4; TRBD1 matches 8 bases. The CDR3 loop spans 17 amino acids. The ends lost 2 bases at V and 4 bases at J; junction bases unmatched: 10. Germline CDR1 SGHRS, CDR2 YFSETQ. CDR3 in DNA: TGCGCCAGCAGCTTACGGGACAGGAGCCAAGATAATGAAAAACTGTTTTTT. Translated, it gives CASSLRDRSQDNEKLFF.